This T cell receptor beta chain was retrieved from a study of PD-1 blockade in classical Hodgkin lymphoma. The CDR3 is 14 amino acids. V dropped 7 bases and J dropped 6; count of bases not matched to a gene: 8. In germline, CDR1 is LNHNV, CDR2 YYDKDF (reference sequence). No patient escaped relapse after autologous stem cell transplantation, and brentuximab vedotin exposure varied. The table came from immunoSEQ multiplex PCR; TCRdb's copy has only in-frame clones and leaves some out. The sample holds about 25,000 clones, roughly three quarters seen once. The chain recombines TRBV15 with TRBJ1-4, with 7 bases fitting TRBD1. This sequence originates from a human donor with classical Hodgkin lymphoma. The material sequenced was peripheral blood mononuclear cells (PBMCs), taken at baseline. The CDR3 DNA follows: TGTGCCACCACCCACAGGGGAAGAGATGAAAAACTGTTTTTT. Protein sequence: CATTHRGRDEKLFF.